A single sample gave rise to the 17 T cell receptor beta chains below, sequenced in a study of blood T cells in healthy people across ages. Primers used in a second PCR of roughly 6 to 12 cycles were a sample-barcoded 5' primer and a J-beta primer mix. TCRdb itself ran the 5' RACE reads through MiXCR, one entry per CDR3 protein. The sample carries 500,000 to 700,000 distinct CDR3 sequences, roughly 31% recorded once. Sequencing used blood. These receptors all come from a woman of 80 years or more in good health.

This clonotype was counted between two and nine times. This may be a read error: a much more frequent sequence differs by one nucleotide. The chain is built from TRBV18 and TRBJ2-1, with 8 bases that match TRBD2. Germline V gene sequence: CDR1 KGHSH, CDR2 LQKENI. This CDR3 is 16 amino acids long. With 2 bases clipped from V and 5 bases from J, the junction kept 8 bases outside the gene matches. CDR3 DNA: TGTGCCAGCTCACCATGGAGCGGGGGACCGGACAATGAGCAGTTCTTC. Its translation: CASSPWSGGPDNEQFF.

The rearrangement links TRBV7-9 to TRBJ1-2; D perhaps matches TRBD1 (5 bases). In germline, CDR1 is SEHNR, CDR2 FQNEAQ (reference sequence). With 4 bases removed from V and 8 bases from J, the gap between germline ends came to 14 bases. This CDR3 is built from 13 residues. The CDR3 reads CASSSGRTKGYTF. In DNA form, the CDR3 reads TGTGCCAGCAGCTCGGGACGCACTAAGGGCTACACCTTC.

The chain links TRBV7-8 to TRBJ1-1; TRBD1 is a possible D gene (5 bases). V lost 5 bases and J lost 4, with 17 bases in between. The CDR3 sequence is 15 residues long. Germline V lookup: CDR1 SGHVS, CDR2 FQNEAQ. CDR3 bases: TGTGCCAGCAGCCCACCGGGAGGCGGGGGCACTGAAGCTTTCTTT. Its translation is CASSPPGGGGTEAFF.

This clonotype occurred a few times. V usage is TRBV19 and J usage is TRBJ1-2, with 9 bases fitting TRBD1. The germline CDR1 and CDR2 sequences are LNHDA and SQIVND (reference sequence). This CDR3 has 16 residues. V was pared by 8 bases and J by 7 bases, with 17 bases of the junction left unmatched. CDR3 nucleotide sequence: TGTGCCAGTGCCCAAGCCATACAGGGGGCGCGTGGTGGCTACACCTTC. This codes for CASAQAIQGARGGYTF.

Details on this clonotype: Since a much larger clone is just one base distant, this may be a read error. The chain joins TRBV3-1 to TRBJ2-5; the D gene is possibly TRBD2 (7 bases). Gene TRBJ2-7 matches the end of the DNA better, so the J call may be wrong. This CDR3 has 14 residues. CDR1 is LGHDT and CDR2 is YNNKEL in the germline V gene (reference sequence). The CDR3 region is CASSQAAGADEQYF. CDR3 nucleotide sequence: TGTGCCAGCAGCCAAGCTGCGGGGGCCGACGAGCAGTACTTC.

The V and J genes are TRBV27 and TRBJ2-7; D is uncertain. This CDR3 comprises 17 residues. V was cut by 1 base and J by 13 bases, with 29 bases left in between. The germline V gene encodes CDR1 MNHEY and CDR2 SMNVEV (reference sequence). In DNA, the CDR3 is TGTGCCAGCAGTTTATACTCGCCTATTGGGAATGTTTCACCCCTCTACTTC. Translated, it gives CASSLYSPIGNVSPLYF.

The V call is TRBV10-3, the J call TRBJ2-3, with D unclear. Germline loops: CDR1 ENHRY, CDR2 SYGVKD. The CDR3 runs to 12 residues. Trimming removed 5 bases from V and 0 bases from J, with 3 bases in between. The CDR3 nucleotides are TGTGCCATCAGTAAGAGCACAGATACGCAGTATTTT. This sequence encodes CAISKSTDTQYF.

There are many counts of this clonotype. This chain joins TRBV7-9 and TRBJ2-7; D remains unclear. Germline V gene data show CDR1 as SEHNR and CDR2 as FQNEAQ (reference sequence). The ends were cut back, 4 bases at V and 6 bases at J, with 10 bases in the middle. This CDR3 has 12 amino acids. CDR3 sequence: CASSWGGGEQYF. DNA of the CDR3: TGTGCCAGCAGCTGGGGTGGCGGCGAGCAGTACTTC.

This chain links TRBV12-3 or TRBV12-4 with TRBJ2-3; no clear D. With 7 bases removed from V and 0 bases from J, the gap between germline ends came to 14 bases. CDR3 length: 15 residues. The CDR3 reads CASTSHGVSTDTQYF. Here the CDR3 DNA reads TGTGCCAGCACCAGCCATGGAGTGAGCACAGATACGCAGTATTTT.

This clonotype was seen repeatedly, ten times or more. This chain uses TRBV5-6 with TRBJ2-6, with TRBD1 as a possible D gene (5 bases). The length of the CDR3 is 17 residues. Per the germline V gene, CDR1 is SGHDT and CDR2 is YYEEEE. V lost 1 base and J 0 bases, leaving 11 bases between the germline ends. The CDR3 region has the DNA TGTGCCAGCAGCTTGACAGGAATACACTCTGGGGCCAACGTCCTGACTTTC. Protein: CASSLTGIHSGANVLTF.

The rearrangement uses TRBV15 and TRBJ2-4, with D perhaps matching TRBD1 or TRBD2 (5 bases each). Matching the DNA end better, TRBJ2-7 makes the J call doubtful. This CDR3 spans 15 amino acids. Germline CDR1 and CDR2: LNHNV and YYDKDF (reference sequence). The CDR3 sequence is CATSRVQGEGYEQYF. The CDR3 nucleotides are TGTGCCACCAGCAGAGTTCAGGGAGAAGGGTACGAGCAGTACTTC.

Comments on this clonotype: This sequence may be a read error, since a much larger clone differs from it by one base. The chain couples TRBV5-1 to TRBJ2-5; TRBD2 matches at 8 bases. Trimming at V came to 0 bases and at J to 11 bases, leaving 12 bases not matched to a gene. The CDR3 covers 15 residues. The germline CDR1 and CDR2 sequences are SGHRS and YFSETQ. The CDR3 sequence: CASSLAAGGEGEQYF. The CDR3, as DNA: TGCGCCAGCAGCTTGGCGGCGGGGGGAGAGGGTGAGCAGTACTTC.

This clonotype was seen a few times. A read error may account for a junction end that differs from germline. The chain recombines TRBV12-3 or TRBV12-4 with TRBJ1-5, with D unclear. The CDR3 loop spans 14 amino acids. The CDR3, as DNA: TGTGCCAGCAGTTTGATCGGGAACGGGCAGCCCCGGCATTTT. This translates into CASSLIGNGQPRHF.

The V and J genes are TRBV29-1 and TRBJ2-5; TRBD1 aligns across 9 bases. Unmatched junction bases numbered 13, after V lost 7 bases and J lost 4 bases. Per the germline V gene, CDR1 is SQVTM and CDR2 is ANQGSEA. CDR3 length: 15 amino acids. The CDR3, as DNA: TGCAGCGCCCCAAAGAGGGGACAGGGCGGAGAGACCCAGTACTTC. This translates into CSAPKRGQGGETQYF. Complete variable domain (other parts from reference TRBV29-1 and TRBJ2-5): SAVISQKPSRDICQRGTSLTIQCQVDSQVTMMFWYRQQPGQSLTLIATANQGSEATYESGFVIDKFPISRPNLTFSTLTVSNMSPEDSSIYLCSAPKRGQGGETQYFGPGTRLLVL.

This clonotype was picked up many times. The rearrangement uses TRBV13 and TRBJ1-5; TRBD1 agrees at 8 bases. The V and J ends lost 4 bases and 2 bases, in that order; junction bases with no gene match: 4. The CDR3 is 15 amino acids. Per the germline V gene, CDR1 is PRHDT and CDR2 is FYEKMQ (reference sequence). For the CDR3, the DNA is TGTGCCAGCAGCTCCGGACAGGGCGGCAATCAGCCCCAGCATTTT. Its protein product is CASSSGQGGNQPQHF.

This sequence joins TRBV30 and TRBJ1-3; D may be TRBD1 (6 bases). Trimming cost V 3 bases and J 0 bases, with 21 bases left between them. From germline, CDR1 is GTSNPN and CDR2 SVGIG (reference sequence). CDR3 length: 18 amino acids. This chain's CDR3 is CAWRRGRTVPSSGNTIYF. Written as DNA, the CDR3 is TGTGCCTGGAGGCGAGGCCGGACAGTTCCGAGCTCTGGAAACACCATATATTTT.

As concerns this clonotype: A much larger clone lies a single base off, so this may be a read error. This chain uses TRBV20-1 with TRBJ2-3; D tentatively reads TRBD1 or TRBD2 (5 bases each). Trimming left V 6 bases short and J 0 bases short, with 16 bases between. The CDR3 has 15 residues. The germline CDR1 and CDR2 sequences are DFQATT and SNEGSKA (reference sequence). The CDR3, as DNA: TGCAGTGCCCGAGGGGCCTCCTCTAGCACAGATACGCAGTATTTT. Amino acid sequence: CSARGASSSTDTQYF.